Below, 6 T cell receptor beta chains from the same sample are listed, as sequenced in a study of T cell repertoires in cytomegalovirus infection. TCRdb re-called the reads with MiXCR, one entry per CDR3 protein. Among under 200,000 distinct CDR3 sequences, about a tenth were seen once, and the ten largest hold 4.6%. The specimen was PBMCs. These receptors were taken from a human donor in good health (CMV status not recorded). Some clones in this sample may be carry-over from other donors' samples.

Comments on this clonotype: Possible read error: a much larger clone is one base away. The V call is TRBV29-1, the J call TRBJ1-1; possible D gene TRBD1, 6 bases. The CDR3 totals 13 residues. Deletions cut 8 bases from V and 0 bases from J, with 13 bases between. Germline V gene sequence: CDR1 SQVTM, CDR2 ANQGSEA. CDR3: CSSQGQLNTEAFF. The CDR3 DNA is TGCAGCTCCCAGGGACAATTGAACACTGAAGCTTTCTTT.

This clonotype was counted between two and nine times. The J gene is TRBJ2-3, the V gene TRBV6-2 or TRBV6-3; D is perhaps TRBD2 (5 bases). This CDR3 spans 15 amino acids. Germline CDR1 and CDR2: MNHEY and SVGEGT. V shed 5 bases and J shed 2 bases, with 14 bases lying between them. CDR3 in amino acids: CASSRPGFSTDTQYF. DNA for the CDR3: TGTGCCAGCAGTCGACCGGGGTTTTCCACAGATACGCAGTATTTT.

This clonotype was detected ten times or more. The CDR3 here is CAIGRQGVSEGYTF. For the CDR3, the DNA is TGTGCCATCGGCAGACAGGGGGTATCGGAAGGCTACACCTTC. The chain uses TRBV10-3 and TRBJ1-2; 9 bases are a match to TRBD1. J was trimmed by 8 bases and V by 8 bases; bases with no gene match: 12. The CDR3 sequence is 14 residues long. The germline CDR1 and CDR2 sequences are ENHRY and SYGVKD.

This clonotype was observed at least ten times. The chain recombines TRBV7-2 with TRBJ2-1; D is possibly TRBD1 (6 bases). This CDR3 contains 16 residues. Germline V gene lookup returns CDR1 SGHTA and CDR2 FQGNSA. Trimming removed 5 bases from V and 5 bases from J, with 19 bases in between. The CDR3 reads CASSGGLLRLHNEQFF. The CDR3 DNA follows: TGTGCCAGCAGCGGGGGCCTTCTTAGATTACACAATGAGCAGTTCTTC.

Only a few counts were recorded for this clonotype. This chain links TRBV28 with TRBJ2-5; perhaps TRBD2 as D (5 bases). Trimming took 3 bases from V and 4 from J, leaving 18 bases between them. CDR1 is MDHEN and CDR2 is SYDVKM in the germline V gene. CDR3 length equals 16 residues. This CDR3 reads CASSFGRRARLETQYF. Written as DNA, the CDR3 is TGTGCCAGCAGTTTCGGGCGGCGGGCCCGGTTAGAGACCCAGTACTTC.

As regards this clonotype: Given a much more abundant clone one base away, this may be a read error. The gene calls are TRBV28 and TRBJ1-5, with a tentative D call TRBD1 (6 bases). This CDR3 comprises 15 residues. Germline-derived CDR1 and CDR2 are MDHEN and SYDVKM. In DNA form, the CDR3 reads TGTGTCAGCAGTTTGCCTGACAGGTTCGGGCAGCCCCAGCATTTT. Translation gives CVSSLPDRFGQPQHF.